This entry lists 8 T cell receptor beta chains sequenced from one sample in a study of blood T cell repertoires in COVID-19. Generated by immunoSEQ multiplex PCR, the TCRdb table keeps only in-frame clones and is missing some. The data contain approximately 260,000 clones, roughly 89% of them seen just once; the ten biggest clones take up 1.9%. Source material: PBMCs or T cells enriched from blood (not recorded which). The source is a woman aged 55 to 70 who had recovered from COVID-19.

V and J are TRBV6-5 and TRBJ1-5, with D perhaps TRBD1 (6 bases). Germline V CDR1 and CDR2: MNHEY, SVGAGI. CDR3 length equals 14 residues. V shed 8 bases and J shed 6 bases, with 17 bases lying between them. CDR3 protein: CASSRDMAGQPQHF. DNA for the CDR3: TGTGCCAGCTCCCGGGACATGGCGGGTCAGCCCCAGCATTTT.

The V call is TRBV30, the J call TRBJ1-5, with 8 bases lining up with TRBD1. Germline V lookup: CDR1 GTSNPN, CDR2 SVGIG (reference sequence). The V gene end was trimmed by 0 bases and the J gene end by 6 bases; junction bases not matched to a gene: 7. This CDR3 comprises 15 residues. The CDR3 protein is CAWSVPDRGVQPQHF. The CDR3 nucleotides read TGTGCCTGGAGTGTCCCAGACAGGGGTGTTCAGCCCCAGCATTTT. The whole variable domain, filled in from reference TRBV30 and TRBJ1-5, reads SQTIHQWPATLVQPVGSPLSLECTVEGTSNPNLYWYRQAAGRGLQLLFYSVGIGQISSEVPQNLSASRPQDRQFILSSKKLLLSDSGFYLCAWSVPDRGVQPQHFGDGTRLSIL.

V usage is TRBV2 and J usage is TRBJ2-1, with 12 bases identical to TRBD2. The ends lost 8 bases at V and 0 bases at J; junction bases unmatched: 20. This CDR3 is 21 amino acids long. Germline assignment: CDR1 SNHLY and CDR2 FYNNEI. The DNA for the CDR3 is TGTGCCAGCGGAGGGCCCTCCGGGACTAGCGGGTCTAGACTCTCCTACAATGAGCAGTTCTTC. This gives the protein CASGGPSGTSGSRLSYNEQFF.

This chain uses TRBV12-3 or TRBV12-4 with TRBJ2-3; D gene unclear. The CDR3 is 13 amino acids. The V and J ends lost 1 base and 5 bases respectively, with 7 bases between them. CDR3 residues: CASSLVTRDTQYF. Written as DNA, the CDR3 is TGTGCCAGCAGTTTAGTAACGAGAGATACGCAGTATTTT.

V usage is TRBV19 and J usage is TRBJ2-2, with 7 bases aligning to TRBD2. Germline-derived CDR1 and CDR2 are LNHDA and SQIVND (reference sequence). The CDR3 is 17 residues long. Trimming removed 0 bases from V and 4 bases from J; junction bases left unmatched: 8. CDR3 amino acids: CASSIDGVTSSTGELFF. The CDR3 coding sequence is TGTGCCAGTAGTATAGATGGCGTGACTAGCTCCACCGGGGAGCTGTTTTTT.

V is TRBV7-9 and J is TRBJ2-7; a weak D match, TRBD2 (5 bases). The CDR3 has 13 residues. V lost 5 bases, J lost 4 bases, and 12 bases lay in between. Germline CDR1 reads SEHNR; CDR2 reads FQNEAQ (reference sequence). Here the CDR3 reads CASSRRGSYEQYF. Written as DNA, the CDR3 is TGTGCCAGCAGCCGGAGAGGGTCTTACGAGCAGTACTTC.

This chain links TRBV10-3 with TRBJ2-3; 7 bases are a match to TRBD1. The ends lost 4 bases at V and 3 bases at J; junction bases unmatched: 4. From germline, CDR1 is ENHRY and CDR2 SYGVKD. This CDR3 is 14 amino acids long. The chain's CDR3 is CAISATGETDTQYF. The CDR3 DNA follows: TGTGCCATCAGTGCTACAGGGGAAACAGATACGCAGTATTTT.

The J gene is TRBJ2-3, the V gene TRBV5-1, with D perhaps TRBD2 (6 bases). Germline V gene sequence: CDR1 SGHRS, CDR2 YFSETQ. The CDR3 extends over 14 amino acids. Trimming pared 4 bases from V and 4 bases from J, leaving 13 bases between. The CDR3 loop is CASSPSPGADTQYF. CDR3 bases: TGCGCCAGCAGCCCTTCCCCGGGAGCAGATACGCAGTATTTT.